This TCR beta chain was sequenced for a study of PD-L1 blockade in urothelial cancer. In the study overall: Of prior chemotherapy regimens, patients had received between 0 and 3. Analyzed time points were 3 weeks (second dose) and 6 weeks after therapy began. Counts from blood samples showed a median of roughly 150,000 T cells.

Urothelial carcinoma, locally advanced or metastatic, affected the patients. Trimming removed 2 bases from V and 5 bases from J, with 12 bases in between. Germline CDR1 and CDR2: SGHVS and FQNEAQ. The CDR3 runs to 14 residues. Here immunoSEQ multiplex PCR was the method, and the copy in TCRdb shows in-frame clones only, minus some. Of just over 50,000 clones detected, around three quarters appear once; the ten largest clones hold about 3.6%. The sample consisted of PBMCs, taken around atezolizumab (anti-PD-L1) treatment. This sequence was found in a man aged 70-80 years with urothelial cancer. The rearrangement links TRBV7-8 to TRBJ2-5; a possible D gene is TRBD1 (5 bases). CDR3: CASSLTQGRETQYF. The DNA for the CDR3 is TGTGCCAGCAGCTTAACCCAGGGCCGGGAGACCCAGTACTTC.